This T cell receptor (beta chain) came from a study of cytomegalovirus exposure and HLA in healthy donors (dated 2017 in TCRdb). Regarding the research as a whole: An earlier analysis of some 620 of the donors reported approximately 300 Gb of sequence data and approximately 120 million unique TCR beta sequences obtained from about 179 million T cells. An early release covering roughly 600 HLA-typed donors comprised 250 to 350 gigabases of sequencing data and 85 million to 100 million unique TCR sequences. Among the approximately 400 genotyped donors, around 81% belonged to the genetic ancestry cluster associated with self-reported Caucasian donors. The aim of the study was to test whether cataloging public T cell receptors could identify signatures of past pathogen exposure. The study used immunosequencing to profile the T cell repertoires of 666 subjects and linked those repertoires to cytomegalovirus serostatus. In addition to the first cohort of 666 subjects, a separate validation cohort of 130 or so different subjects was used. High-throughput TCR immunosequencing, statistical association of individual TCRs with disease status, and machine learning were combined to predict cytomegalovirus infection status. In a later analysis, previously published TCR beta repertoires from 666 donors were re-analyzed and high-resolution HLA genotyping was added so that TCR occurrence patterns could be studied. In the later analysis, no new phenotypic data were used to find candidate immune exposures; instead, reliance was placed on TCR beta sequences and their occurrence across donors. An earlier analysis of roughly 580 of the donors used high-throughput TCR beta sequencing to judge whether each TCR beta V gene segment behaved as functional or pseudogenic. Donor age, sex, ethnicity and CMV serostatus were collected together with the repertoire data. Genome-wide SNP genotypes for about three fifths of the roughly 670 donors were used in a later genetic analysis, which treated that subset as a discovery cohort. All discovery cohort repertoires had been generated on a single sequencing platform. HLA typing included class I and class II loci at four-digit resolution. The number of typed donors differed by locus: about 620-640 for A, B, C, DRB1 and DQB1; 500 to 550 for DQA1; fewer than 610 for DPA1; and 400 to 480 for DPB1. A few DR-DQ haplotypes were treated as single units for association and clustering because of strong linkage in the cohort. On average, roughly 250,000 unique TCR beta nucleotide sequences were sequenced per donor among fewer than 500 genotyped donors of the cohort, with roughly 18% of those sequences being non-productive. The paper's findings and limits, for the study overall: A cluster of highly shared sequence variants was judged likely to represent a technical artifact of the sequencing pipeline. According to a later analysis, most CMV-associated TCR beta chains appeared to be HLA-restricted, and the HLA associations seemed to be driven largely by CMV exposure. Sequencing depth was assumed to be roughly uniform across donors in the presence/absence analyses, though that assumption may not hold. It was suggested by the authors that the approach could potentially be generalized to other disease states and immunological phenotypes. Some IMGT-functional V segments, including TRBV6-2 and TRBV6-3, could not be told apart with the 87-base-pair reads, so those segments were excluded. In vitro tests confirmed that a few of the cytomegalovirus-associated TCR beta chains recognize cytomegalovirus antigens. According to a later analysis, parvovirus B19, influenza, CMV and Epstein-Barr virus appeared linked to several top co-occurrence clusters. Specific HLA alleles were associated with 15,000 to 20,000 TCR beta sequences at a false discovery rate of 0.05 in a later analysis. In both the original and validation cohorts, the classifier was reported to diagnose cytomegalovirus status with high specificity and sensitivity. In a later analysis, HLA-associated TCR beta chains were found to be more clonally expanded and to have lower generation probabilities than equally common non-associated chains. In an earlier analysis of some 540 of the donors, most TCR beta V segments appeared in productive rearrangements about 87% or about 30% of the time, broadly matching IMGT annotations. The study listed around 160 TCR beta chains as associated with cytomegalovirus. While some public TCRs were present in many individuals, most TCR sequences turned up only very rarely across donors. The cohort was sequenced for TCR beta chains only, and without alpha or paired-chain data the features that could be detected were limited. Linkage disequilibrium might explain the correlated functional status among segregating V segments, but an unknown experimental factor could not be ruled out. A later genetic analysis associated a missense DCLRE1C variant with V-gene and J-gene trimming of TCR beta chains, and an independent cohort replicated the association. When HLA alleles, especially DR and DQ, strongly co-occurred, attributing TCR associations to individual alleles was difficult. A further reported finding was that TCR beta sequences accurately predicted the HLA-A and HLA-B alleles for most subjects in the first cohort. A later analysis found that TCR association rates varied across HLA loci, with DRB1 alleles showing the most associated TCRs and HLA-C alleles the fewest. Because counts were too low, about 18 rarely observed V segments, including chromosome 9 orphons, were excluded from the earlier analysis of 587 of the donors. A later genetic analysis reported fewer N-insertions in productive TCRs among donors in an Asian-associated ancestry cluster than the approximately 670-donor mean. The only immune exposure information available for the cohort was CMV serostatus. Because some donors lacked HLA typing at each locus, the association tests relied only on the typed subset.

Taken from the germline V gene, the CDR1 and CDR2 loops are LGHNA and YSLEER. Trimming takes 0 bases from V and 2 bases from J, and the germline ends sit 9 bases apart. The CDR3 runs 15 residues from the cysteine to the phenylalanine. Left in the record is the CDR3 DNA by itself, 45 bases read in frame from the first base. To prepare the library, the immunoSEQ multiplex PCR assay was applied. For the multiplex PCR, a mixture combining 60 forward primers for TCR Vbeta segments and 13 reverse primers for TCR Jbeta segments was used. A multiplex PCR assay on genomic DNA amplified the CDR3 region of rearranged TCR beta genes. On the Illumina HiSeq System, the amplified TCR beta libraries were sequenced as 87-base-pair reads. The study's processing was this. A later analysis counted about 76 million unique TCR beta chains across the 690 or so repertoires, and some 12 million of these chains were shared by at least two donors. Raw reads were error-corrected and collapsed into unique sequences by a nearest-neighbor algorithm in which closely related sequences were merged to remove PCR and sequencing errors. CDR3 sequences were aligned to IMGT reference sequences to assign V, D and J gene segments. Each retained sequence needed at least a six-nucleotide match to both a V gene segment and a J gene segment. A rearrangement was called productive if the CDR3 had no stop codons and remained in frame with V and J, and every other rearrangement was called non-productive. Following IMGT convention, CDR3 was defined as the stretch from the second conserved V-encoded cysteine up to the conserved J-encoded phenylalanine. Sequences without an unambiguous match to a single V gene segment were excluded from the earlier analysis of approximately 560 of the donors. In an earlier analysis of several hundred of the donors, V segments were called functional above 56.7% productive rearrangements and were called segregating when the between-donor standard deviation exceeded 5%. To diagnose cytomegalovirus status from the catalog of TCR beta chain sequences, a statistical classification framework was built. In a later analysis, V and J genes were assigned by comparing TCR nucleotide sequences against IMGT/GENE-DB human TR gene sequences. The TCRdist pipeline was used in a later analysis to assign CDR3 sequences and most-parsimonious VDJ recombination scenarios. In a later analysis, every TCR beta chain was defined by the combination of its CDR3 amino acid sequence and its V-gene family, and reads without a unique V-gene family were dropped. In a later analysis, 450 to 600 highly shared, low-generation-probability nucleotide sequences were removed to address suspected cross-contamination and a sequencing artifact. In a later analysis, a clonal expansion index was calculated for each public chain from normalized within-repertoire ranks of inferred template counts. Generation probabilities in a later analysis came from a VDJ recombination model fitted to out-of-frame rearrangements, and those results were checked against IGoR. A later analysis scored TCR-TCR, TCR-HLA and TCR-CMV co-occurrence with hypergeometric tests, applying a repertoire-size bias correction to TCR pairs. False discovery rates were estimated in a later analysis by permuting HLA or CMV assignments 20 times. In a later analysis, co-occurring TCRs were grouped using DBSCAN, with TCRdist sequence similarity added in when clustering inside HLA-allele-positive subsets. Repertoires with fewer than 30,000 or more than 120,000 public chains were left out of co-occurrence clustering, as were a few repertoires with anomalous nucleotide sharing. TCRdb mirrors the immuneACCESS table, restricted to in-frame sequences. Some clones are absent from its copies; in checked studies, under half trace to an unresolved V gene, and the reason for the others is unknown. V and J calls and clone size are given by that table; D and trimming were obtained from the DNA. The sample table lists about 180,000 clones, approximately 72% of them with a count of one. Under 3% of the sample is in the top ten clones.

Regarding this clone: Its antigen is still unknown. Per-nucleotide qualities are absent, and no much larger clonotype sits a single base away.

In total, fewer than 750 healthy bone marrow donors made up the cohort. All cohort members were sampled while nominally healthy, although unrecorded immune exposures were likely present. CMV serostatus was positive for roughly 290 and negative for about 50% of the roughly 700 cohort members, and was not recorded for this donor. Each donor provided a peripheral blood sample, and peripheral blood mononuclear cells were used for TCR beta sequencing. Genomic DNA was extracted from the blood cell samples with the Qiagen DNeasy Blood Extraction Kit. The specimen sequenced was PBMCs. The source is a human donor in good health. The V gene is TRBV4-3 and the J gene is TRBJ2-3; perhaps TRBD1 is the D gene, with 5 bases matching. In nucleotides, the sequence is TGCGCCAGCAGCCAAGATAGGGGTTTCACAGATACGCAGTATTTT. Its product reads: CASSQDRGFTDTQYF.